This TCR beta chain was recovered during a study of cytomegalovirus exposure and HLA in healthy donors. In the PCR, 60 Vbeta and 13 Jbeta primers were used. Clones were read by immunoSEQ multiplex PCR, and TCRdb kept only the in-frame ones, dropping some. This sample lists about 34,000 clones; its ten largest clones have about 2.1%. The sequence came from a woman aged 40 to 55 in good health and CMV-seropositive. Sequencing input: PBMCs.

The CDR3 region is CASRLLAGDSYEQYF. The CDR3 region has the DNA TGTGCCAGCAGACTACTAGCGGGAGATTCCTACGAGCAGTACTTC. The V call is TRBV5-6, the J call TRBJ2-7; 11 bases align to TRBD2. J lost 1 base, V lost 5 bases, and 5 bases had no gene match. This CDR3 comprises 15 residues. Germline V gives CDR1 SGHDT, CDR2 YYEEEE. Together with reference TRBV5-6 and TRBJ2-7, the CDR3 gives the full variable domain: DAGVTQSPTHLIKTRGQQVTLRCSPKSGHDTVSWYQQALGQGPQFIFQYYEEEERQRGNFPDRFSGHQFPNYSSELNVNALLLGDSALYLCASRLLAGDSYEQYFGPGTRLTVT.